The 27 T cell receptor beta chains given below trace back to one sample, sequenced in a study of identical twins (dated by TCRdb to between 2015 and 2016). Library prep was done by 5' RACE. Sequencing was carried out with an Illumina HiSeq 2000. TCRdb passed the public sequencing reads through fastp at Q25 and MiXCR, retaining productive beta sequences. A single entry per CDR3 protein holds the most common genes and DNA from its merged rows. For this sample the table gives roughly 720,000 distinct CDR3 sequences, of which around a sixth were detected only once. The top ten constitute about 12% of the sample. These data also formed part of another study, on T cells expressing NK-cell markers.

Sequenced input: PBMCs. These receptors were taken from a young woman in good health.

The chain couples TRBV7-8 to TRBJ2-1, with 13 bases lining up with TRBD2. The germline V gene encodes CDR1 SGHVS and CDR2 FQNEAQ. With 5 bases clipped from V and 9 bases from J, the junction kept 13 bases outside the gene matches. The CDR3 contains 17 residues. For the CDR3, the DNA is TGTGCCAGCAGCCCGCGTGTGGGACTAGCGGGAAGGTCTGAGCAGTTCTTC. It yields the protein CASSPRVGLAGRSEQFF.

V is TRBV5-5 and J is TRBJ2-2; D ambiguous. V lost 2 bases and J lost 4, with 9 bases in between. The CDR3 contains 14 residues. Germline lookup yields CDR1 SGHKS and CDR2 YYEKEE (reference sequence). CDR3 nucleotide sequence: TGTGCCAGCAGCTTCCCTGGGGTCACCGGGGAGCTGTTTTTT. The encoded protein is CASSFPGVTGELFF.

This clonotype was picked up a small number of times. The chain couples TRBV6-1 to TRBJ1-6; D unclear. This CDR3 is 13 amino acids long. V dropped 5 bases and J dropped 6 bases, with 8 bases sitting between them. Germline V gives CDR1 MNHNS, CDR2 SASEGT. Here the CDR3 DNA reads TGTGCCAGCAGTAGGACGGCTAATTCACCCCTCCACTTT. Translated: CASSRTANSPLHF.

This clonotype was detected many times. The chain joins TRBV12-3 or TRBV12-4 to TRBJ1-1; D gene uncertain. V was clipped by 7 bases and J by 1 base, with 10 bases between them. The CDR3 contains 13 residues. The CDR3 DNA is TGTGCCAGCACACAGACGGCGAACACTGAAGCTTTCTTT. Its translation: CASTQTANTEAFF.

The genes are TRBV7-9 and TRBJ2-1; 10 bases fit TRBD2. Germline V gene lookup returns CDR1 SEHNR and CDR2 FQNEAQ (reference sequence). V dropped 5 bases and J dropped 5; count of bases not matched to a gene: 6. The CDR3 runs 15 residues. The CDR3 spells CASSMLAGGNNEQFF. The CDR3 nucleotides are TGTGCCAGCAGCATGTTAGCGGGGGGAAACAATGAGCAGTTCTTC.

This clonotype was seen a handful of times. V is TRBV10-3 and J is TRBJ1-2, with D unresolved. The CDR3 loop spans 15 amino acids. The V end lost 3 bases, the J end lost 3 bases, and 14 bases lay between the germline ends. CDR1 and CDR2 from the germline V gene are ENHRY and SYGVKD. In DNA, the CDR3 is TGTGCCATCAGTGAAGAGGTCAGTTCCGACTATGGCTACACCTTC. Its translation: CAISEEVSSDYGYTF.

A few counts support this clonotype. The chain uses TRBV27 and TRBJ1-6, with 7 bases aligning to TRBD1. The length of the CDR3 is 18 residues. The germline gives CDR1 MNHEY, CDR2 SMNVEV (reference sequence). V lost 5 bases, J lost 4 bases, and 14 bases stayed unmatched. DNA for the CDR3: TGTGCCAGCAGTCCGTCAGGGGGAGGGGGCCTTTATAATTCACCCCTCCACTTT. This translates into CASSPSGGGGLYNSPLHF.

This clonotype was observed a handful of times. The chain is built from TRBV7-2 and TRBJ2-5; D is undetermined. Germline V gene lookup returns CDR1 SGHTA and CDR2 FQGNSA. With 1 base removed from V and 5 bases from J, the gap between germline ends came to 8 bases. CDR3 length equals 13 residues. The chain's CDR3 is CASSLVLRETQYF. CDR3 DNA sequence: TGTGCCAGCAGCTTAGTACTCCGGGAGACCCAGTACTTC.

The table lists this clonotype with many counts. The genes are TRBV7-2 and TRBJ2-1; D gene uncertain. Germline-derived CDR1 and CDR2 are SGHTA and FQGNSA. The CDR3 extends over 14 amino acids. V was cut by 0 bases and J by 8 bases, with 11 bases left in between. CDR3 sequence: CASSLASLQYEQFF. As DNA, the CDR3 is TGTGCCAGCAGCTTAGCATCCTTACAATATGAGCAGTTCTTC.

CDR3 DNA sequence: TGCGCCAGCAGCCATAGTTACGGAGGGTACAATGAGCAGTTCTTC. Translated, it gives CASSHSYGGYNEQFF. The V gene is TRBV4-3, the J gene TRBJ2-1, with a possible D match to TRBD2 (6 bases). This CDR3 has 15 residues. V dropped 3 bases and J dropped 4 bases, with 13 bases sitting between them. Germline assignment: CDR1 LGHNA and CDR2 YSLEER.

V and J are TRBV18 and TRBJ2-7; tentative D call: TRBD1 (6 bases). Between the trimmed V and J ends, which lost 2 bases and 0 bases, there was a span of 11 bases. Per germline, CDR1 KGHSH and CDR2 LQKENI. The CDR3 consists of 15 residues. The DNA for the CDR3 is TGTGCCAGCTCACCAGGACAGATATCCTCCTACGAGCAGTACTTC. This translates into CASSPGQISSYEQYF.

The table lists this clonotype with a few counts. This chain connects TRBV7-2 to TRBJ2-7, with 11 positions matching TRBD2. V lost 2 bases and J lost 1; bases outside the gene matches: 4. The CDR3 covers 16 residues. The germline gives CDR1 SGHTA, CDR2 FQGNSA. The CDR3 region is CASSLRTSGRSYEQYF. The DNA of the CDR3 is TGTGCCAGCAGCTTACGGACTAGCGGGCGATCCTACGAGCAGTACTTC.

The CDR3 sequence: CSAGAGPTDTQYF. CDR3 in DNA: TGCAGTGCTGGAGCGGGACCCACAGATACGCAGTATTTT. This rearrangement joins TRBV20-1 to TRBJ2-3; 7 bases fit TRBD2. This CDR3 comprises 13 residues. J lost 2 bases, V lost 5 bases, and 4 bases had no gene match. Looked up from germline, CDR1 is DFQATT and CDR2 is SNEGSKA (reference sequence).

J is TRBJ2-7 and V is TRBV11-1, with 15 bases matching TRBD2. V shed 5 bases, J shed 2 bases, and the junction held 10 bases outside the gene matches. This CDR3 region has 18 residues. Germline loops: CDR1 SGHAT, CDR2 FQDESV (reference sequence). The CDR3 reads CASSPRTSGGEITYEQYF. CDR3 sequence (DNA): TGTGCCAGCAGCCCGCGGACTAGCGGGGGGGAGATAACCTACGAGCAGTACTTC.

The chain has TRBV5-1 and TRBJ2-7; tentative D call: TRBD1 (5 bases). CDR3 length equals 14 residues. The germline CDR1 and CDR2 sequences are SGHRS and YFSETQ. Between the trimmed V and J ends, which lost 3 bases and 5 bases, there was a span of 15 bases. The CDR3: CASSSSQGWNEQYF. The CDR3, as DNA: TGCGCCAGCAGCTCCTCCCAGGGATGGAACGAGCAGTACTTC.

This rearrangement joins TRBV5-1 to TRBJ2-3; D remains unclear. This CDR3 has 13 residues. Germline CDR1 reads SGHRS; CDR2 reads YFSETQ. The V end lost 0 bases, the J end lost 4 bases, and 6 bases lay between the germline ends. CDR3 region: CASSLGTADTQYF. The CDR3, as DNA: TGCGCCAGCAGCTTGGGGACGGCAGATACGCAGTATTTT.

The rearrangement uses TRBV6-6 and TRBJ2-7; no firm D call. Trimming pared 9 bases from V and 6 bases from J, leaving 6 bases between. This CDR3 spans 9 amino acids. From germline, CDR1 is MNHNY and CDR2 SVGAGI (reference sequence). The CDR3 DNA reads as TGTGCCAGGAGTCGCGAGCAGTACTTC. This sequence encodes CARSREQYF.

The V gene is TRBV6-4, the J gene TRBJ2-3; tentative D call: TRBD1 (6 bases). V was clipped by 4 bases and J by 0 bases, with 11 bases between them. The germline V gene encodes CDR1 MRHNA and CDR2 SNTAGT. The CDR3 consists of 15 residues. The DNA for the CDR3 is TGTGCCAGCAGTGCCTGGGGGCAGAGCACAGATACGCAGTATTTT. Amino acids: CASSAWGQSTDTQYF.

V and J are TRBV20-1 and TRBJ2-1, with D possibly being TRBD2 (5 bases). Germline assignment: CDR1 DFQATT and CDR2 SNEGSKA (reference sequence). CDR3 length: 14 residues. Trimming took 1 base from V and 3 from J, leaving 10 bases between them. The CDR3 DNA is TGCAGTGCTAGAGGCCAGAGCGGCTACAATGAGCAGTTCTTC. Protein product: CSARGQSGYNEQFF.

This clonotype appeared a few times. The V call is TRBV7-9, the J call TRBJ2-1; D is possibly TRBD1 or TRBD2 (5 bases each). V dropped 5 bases and J dropped 2 bases, with 16 bases sitting between them. Germline-derived CDR1 and CDR2 are SEHNR and FQNEAQ (reference sequence). The CDR3 runs 16 residues. CDR3 loop: CASSREAGSTYNEQFF. The CDR3 bases are TGTGCCAGCAGCCGAGAGGCAGGGAGCACCTACAATGAGCAGTTCTTC.

This chain links TRBV11-2 with TRBJ2-3; 8 positions match TRBD2. V dropped 5 bases and J dropped 5; count of bases not matched to a gene: 15. The V gene's germline CDR1 is SGHAT and CDR2 FQNNGV. The CDR3 sequence is 17 residues long. The CDR3 protein is CASSHADRGGRGDTQYF. In nucleotides, the CDR3 is TGTGCCAGCAGCCATGCGGACCGGGGGGGCCGTGGAGATACGCAGTATTTT.

The table lists this clonotype with a few counts. The chain links TRBV27 to TRBJ2-2; the match to TRBD1 covers 7 bases. The junction had 13 bases not matched to a gene; V was cut back by 7 bases and J by 5 bases. The CDR3 totals 16 residues. Germline values: CDR1 MNHEY, CDR2 SMNVEV (reference sequence). The CDR3 bases are TGTGCCAGCAAGCCTGAGGGACAGAGAAGGACCGGGGAGCTGTTTTTT. This codes for CASKPEGQRRTGELFF.

This clonotype has just a few counts. The rearrangement uses TRBV27 and TRBJ2-5; a possible D gene is TRBD2 (6 bases). V lost 5 bases to trimming and J lost 4 bases, with 14 bases between them. The germline CDR1 and CDR2 sequences are MNHEY and SMNVEV (reference sequence). The CDR3 is made up of 14 amino acids. In DNA, the CDR3 is TGTGCCAGCAGTCCCCTAAGGGGAGGAGAGACCCAGTACTTC. This gives the protein CASSPLRGGETQYF.

This chain uses TRBV5-1 with TRBJ1-2; a weak D match, TRBD1 (5 bases). CDR3 length: 13 residues. Germline V lookup: CDR1 SGHRS, CDR2 YFSETQ. V lost 3 bases, J lost 6 bases, and 12 bases lay in between. CDR3 in amino acids: CASSWGSGDGYTF. The CDR3 DNA is TGCGCCAGCAGCTGGGGGTCGGGGGATGGCTACACCTTC.

The chain recombines TRBV15 with TRBJ1-1; no clear D. This CDR3 spans 12 amino acids. Trimming shortened V by 1 base and J by 3 bases, and 3 bases separated the two germline ends. Germline values: CDR1 LNHNV, CDR2 YYDKDF (reference sequence). This CDR3 reads CATSRVDTEAFF. The CDR3, as DNA: TGTGCCACCAGCAGAGTAGACACTGAAGCTTTCTTT. The full variable domain, in which reference TRBV15 and TRBJ1-1 provide the parts outside the CDR3, is DAMVIQNPRYQVTQFGKPVTLSCSQTLNHNVMYWYQQKSSQAPKLLFHYYDKDFNNEADTPDNFQSRRPNTSFCFLDIRSPGLGDTAMYLCATSRVDTEAFFGQGTRLTVV.

This clonotype has more than one count but fewer than ten. The rearrangement links TRBV25-1 to TRBJ2-7; unclear D gene. Looked up from germline, CDR1 is MGHDK and CDR2 is SYGVNS. CDR3 length: 12 amino acids. V gave up 3 bases and J gave up 7 bases, with 10 bases separating them. CDR3 in DNA: TGTGCCAGCAGTGATCCGTACGAGGAGCAGTACTTC. Protein product: CASSDPYEEQYF.

This sequence joins TRBV12-3 or TRBV12-4 and TRBJ2-7; D may be TRBD1 or TRBD2 (5 bases each). Trimming stripped 7 bases from V and 3 bases from J, with 25 bases between. The CDR3 extends over 17 amino acids. CDR3 sequence reads: CASTPGGSRAVGYEQYF. The CDR3 DNA sequence: TGTGCCAGCACTCCTGGGGGATCGCGGGCCGTTGGCTACGAGCAGTACTTC.